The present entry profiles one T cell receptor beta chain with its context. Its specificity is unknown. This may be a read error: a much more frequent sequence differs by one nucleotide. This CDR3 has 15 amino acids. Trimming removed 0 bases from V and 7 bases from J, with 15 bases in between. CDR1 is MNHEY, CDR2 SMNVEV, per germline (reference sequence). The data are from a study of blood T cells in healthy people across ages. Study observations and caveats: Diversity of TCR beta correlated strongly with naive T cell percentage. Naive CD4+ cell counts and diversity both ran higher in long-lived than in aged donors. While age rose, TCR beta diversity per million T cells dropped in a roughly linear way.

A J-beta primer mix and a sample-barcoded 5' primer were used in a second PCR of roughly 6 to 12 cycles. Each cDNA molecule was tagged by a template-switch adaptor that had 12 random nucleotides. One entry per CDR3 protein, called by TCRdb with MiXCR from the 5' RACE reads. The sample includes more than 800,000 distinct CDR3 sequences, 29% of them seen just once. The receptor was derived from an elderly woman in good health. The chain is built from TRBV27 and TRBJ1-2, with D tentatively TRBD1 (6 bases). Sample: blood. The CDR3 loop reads CASSLSTGALSGYTF. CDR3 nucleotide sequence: TGTGCCAGCAGTTTATCGACGGGGGCGCTCTCTGGCTACACCTTC.